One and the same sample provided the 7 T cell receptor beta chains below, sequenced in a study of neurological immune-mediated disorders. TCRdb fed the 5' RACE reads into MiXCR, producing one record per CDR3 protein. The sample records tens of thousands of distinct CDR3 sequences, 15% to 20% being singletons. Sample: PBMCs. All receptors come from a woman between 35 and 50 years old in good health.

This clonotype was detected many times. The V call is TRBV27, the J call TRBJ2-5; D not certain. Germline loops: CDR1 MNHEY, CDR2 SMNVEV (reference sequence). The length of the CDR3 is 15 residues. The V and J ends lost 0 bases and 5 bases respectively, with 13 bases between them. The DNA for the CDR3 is TGTGCCAGCAGTTTATCGGACGGACCTCGGGAGACCCAGTACTTC. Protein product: CASSLSDGPRETQYF.

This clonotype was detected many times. CDR3 amino acids: CASTPTGENTEAFF. As DNA, the CDR3 is TGCGCCAGCACCCCCACGGGGGAGAACACTGAAGCTTTCTTT. This chain links TRBV5-1 with TRBJ1-1, with D possibly matching TRBD1 (5 bases). Deletions cut 6 bases from V and 1 base from J, with 13 bases between. The CDR3 loop spans 14 amino acids. Germline CDR1 reads SGHRS; CDR2 reads YFSETQ.

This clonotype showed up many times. The CDR3 is CASSYGRGVETQYF. The CDR3, as DNA: TGTGCCAGCAGTTACGGAAGGGGGGTCGAGACCCAGTACTTC. J is TRBJ2-5 and V is TRBV6-6; D is tentatively TRBD1 or TRBD2 (6 bases each). The germline CDR1 and CDR2 sequences are MNHNY and SVGAGI (reference sequence). Trimming removed 2 bases at V and 5 bases at J, with 12 bases between. The CDR3 contains 14 residues.

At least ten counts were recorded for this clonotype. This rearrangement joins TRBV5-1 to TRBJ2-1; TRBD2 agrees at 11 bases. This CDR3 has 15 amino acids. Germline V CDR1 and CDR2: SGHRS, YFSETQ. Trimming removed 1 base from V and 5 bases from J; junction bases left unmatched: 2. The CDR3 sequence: CASSLHSGGDNEQFF. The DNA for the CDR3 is TGCGCCAGCAGCTTGCATAGCGGGGGGGACAATGAGCAGTTCTTC.

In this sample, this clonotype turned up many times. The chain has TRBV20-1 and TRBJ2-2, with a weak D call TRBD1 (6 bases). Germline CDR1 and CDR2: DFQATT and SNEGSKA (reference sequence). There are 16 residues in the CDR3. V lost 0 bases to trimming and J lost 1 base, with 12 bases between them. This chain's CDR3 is CSARDYGGQNTGELFF. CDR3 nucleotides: TGCAGTGCTAGAGATTATGGGGGACAGAACACCGGGGAGCTGTTTTTT.

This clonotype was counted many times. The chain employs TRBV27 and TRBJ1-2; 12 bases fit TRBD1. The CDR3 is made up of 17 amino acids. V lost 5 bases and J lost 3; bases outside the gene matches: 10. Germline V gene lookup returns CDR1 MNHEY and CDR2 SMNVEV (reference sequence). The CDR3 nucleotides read TGTGCCAGCAGTCCGGAACCGGGACAGGGGGCAGACTATGGCTACACCTTC. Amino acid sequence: CASSPEPGQGADYGYTF.

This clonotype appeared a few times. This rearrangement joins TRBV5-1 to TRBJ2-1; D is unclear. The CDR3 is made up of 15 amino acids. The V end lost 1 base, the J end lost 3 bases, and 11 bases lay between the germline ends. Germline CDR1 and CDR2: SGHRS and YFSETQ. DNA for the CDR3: TGCGCCAGCAGCTTGAGTACGGAGAGCTACAATGAGCAGTTCTTC. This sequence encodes CASSLSTESYNEQFF.